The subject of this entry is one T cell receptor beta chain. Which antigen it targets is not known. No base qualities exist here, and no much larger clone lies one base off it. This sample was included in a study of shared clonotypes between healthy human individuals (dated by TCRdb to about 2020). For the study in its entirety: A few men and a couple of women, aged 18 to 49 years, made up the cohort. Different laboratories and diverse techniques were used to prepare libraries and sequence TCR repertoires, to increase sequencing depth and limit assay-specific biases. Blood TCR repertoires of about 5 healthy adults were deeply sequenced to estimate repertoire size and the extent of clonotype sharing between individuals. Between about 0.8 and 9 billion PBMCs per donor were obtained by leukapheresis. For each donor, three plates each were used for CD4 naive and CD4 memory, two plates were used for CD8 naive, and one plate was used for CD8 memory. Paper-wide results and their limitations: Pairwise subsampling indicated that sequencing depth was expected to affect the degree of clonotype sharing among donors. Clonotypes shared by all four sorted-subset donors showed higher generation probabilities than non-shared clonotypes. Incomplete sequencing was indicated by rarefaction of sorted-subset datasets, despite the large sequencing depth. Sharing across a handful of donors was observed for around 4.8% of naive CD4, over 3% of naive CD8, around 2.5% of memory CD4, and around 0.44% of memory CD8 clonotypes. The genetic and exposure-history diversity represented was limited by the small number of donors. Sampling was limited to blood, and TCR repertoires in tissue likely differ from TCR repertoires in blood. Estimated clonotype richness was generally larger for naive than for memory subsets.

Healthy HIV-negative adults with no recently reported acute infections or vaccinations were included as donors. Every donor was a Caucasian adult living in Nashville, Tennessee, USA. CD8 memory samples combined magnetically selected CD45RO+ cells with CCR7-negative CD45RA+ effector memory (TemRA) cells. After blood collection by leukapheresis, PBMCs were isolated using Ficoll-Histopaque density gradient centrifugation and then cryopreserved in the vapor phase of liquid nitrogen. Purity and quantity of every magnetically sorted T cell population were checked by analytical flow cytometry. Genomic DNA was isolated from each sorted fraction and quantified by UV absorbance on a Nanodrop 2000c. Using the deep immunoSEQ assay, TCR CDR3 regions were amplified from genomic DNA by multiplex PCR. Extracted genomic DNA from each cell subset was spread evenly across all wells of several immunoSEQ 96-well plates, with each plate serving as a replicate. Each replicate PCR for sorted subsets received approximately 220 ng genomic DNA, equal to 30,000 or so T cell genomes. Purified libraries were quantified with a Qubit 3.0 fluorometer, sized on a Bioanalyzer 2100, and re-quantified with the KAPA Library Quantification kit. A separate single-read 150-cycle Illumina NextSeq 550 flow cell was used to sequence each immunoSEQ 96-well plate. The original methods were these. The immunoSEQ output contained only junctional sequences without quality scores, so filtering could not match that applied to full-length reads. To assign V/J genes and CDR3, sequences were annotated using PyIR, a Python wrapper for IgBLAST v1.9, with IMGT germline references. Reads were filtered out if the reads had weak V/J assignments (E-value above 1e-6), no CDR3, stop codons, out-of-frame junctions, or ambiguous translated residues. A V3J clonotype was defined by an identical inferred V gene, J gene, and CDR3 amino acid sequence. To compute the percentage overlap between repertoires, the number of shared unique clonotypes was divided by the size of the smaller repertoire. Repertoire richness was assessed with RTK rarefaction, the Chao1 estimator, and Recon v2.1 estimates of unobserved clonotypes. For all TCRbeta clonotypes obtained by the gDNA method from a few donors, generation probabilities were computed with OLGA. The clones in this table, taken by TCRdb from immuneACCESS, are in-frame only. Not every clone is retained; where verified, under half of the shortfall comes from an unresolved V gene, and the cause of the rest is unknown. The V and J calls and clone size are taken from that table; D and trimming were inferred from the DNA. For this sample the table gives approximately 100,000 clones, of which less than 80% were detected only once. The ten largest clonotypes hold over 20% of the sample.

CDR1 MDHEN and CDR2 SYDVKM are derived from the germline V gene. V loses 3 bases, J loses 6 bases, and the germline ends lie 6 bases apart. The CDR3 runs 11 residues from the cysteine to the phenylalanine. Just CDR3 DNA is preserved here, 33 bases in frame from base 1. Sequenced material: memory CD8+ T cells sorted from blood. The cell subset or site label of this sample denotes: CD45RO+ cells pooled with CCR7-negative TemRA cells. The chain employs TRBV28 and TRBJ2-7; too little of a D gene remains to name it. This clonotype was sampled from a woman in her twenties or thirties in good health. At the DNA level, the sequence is TGTGCCAGCAGTTTTTATGTCGAGCAGTACTTC. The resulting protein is CASSFYVEQYF.